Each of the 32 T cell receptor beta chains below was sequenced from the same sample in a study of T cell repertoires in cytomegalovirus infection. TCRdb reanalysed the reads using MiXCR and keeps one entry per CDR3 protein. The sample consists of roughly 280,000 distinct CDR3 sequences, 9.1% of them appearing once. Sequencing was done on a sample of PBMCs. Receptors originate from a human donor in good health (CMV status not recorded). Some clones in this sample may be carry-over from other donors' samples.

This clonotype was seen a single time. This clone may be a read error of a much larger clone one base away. The CDR3 coding sequence is TGTGCCAGCAGCTCGACGACTAGCGGAACCTACGAGCAGTACTTC. Its translation is CASSSTTSGTYEQYF. This rearrangement joins TRBV11-3 to TRBJ2-7; 9 bases align to TRBD2. In germline, CDR1 is SGHNT, CDR2 YENEEA. The CDR3 runs 15 residues. Trimming cost V 4 bases and J 2 bases; bases outside gene matches: 6.

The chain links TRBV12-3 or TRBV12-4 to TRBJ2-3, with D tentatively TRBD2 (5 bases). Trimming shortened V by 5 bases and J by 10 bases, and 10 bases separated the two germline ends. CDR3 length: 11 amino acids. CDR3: CASSPRRAQYF. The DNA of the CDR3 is TGTGCCAGCAGTCCAAGGCGGGCGCAGTATTTT.

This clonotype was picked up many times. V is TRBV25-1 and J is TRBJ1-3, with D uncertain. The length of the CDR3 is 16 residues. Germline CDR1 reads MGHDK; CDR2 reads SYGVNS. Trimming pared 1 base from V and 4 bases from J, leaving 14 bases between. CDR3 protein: CASSEFPDRRGNTIYF. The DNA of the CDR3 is TGTGCCAGCAGTGAATTCCCGGATCGAAGAGGAAACACCATATATTTT. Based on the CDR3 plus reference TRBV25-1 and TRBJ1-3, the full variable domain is EADIYQTPRYLVIGTGKKITLECSQTMGHDKMYWYQQDPGMELHLIHYSYGVNSTEKGDLSSESTVSRIRTEHFPLTLESARPSHTSQYLCASSEFPDRRGNTIYFGEGSWLTVV.

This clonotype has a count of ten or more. The CDR3 region has the DNA TGTGCCAGCAGCTCCTCCCCCACGTCGACAGGAAGCACAGATACGCAGTATTTT. Translating it yields CASSSSPTSTGSTDTQYF. The chain recombines TRBV11-3 with TRBJ2-3, with D perhaps matching TRBD1 (6 bases). The length of the CDR3 is 18 residues. With 4 bases removed from V and 0 bases from J, the gap between germline ends came to 20 bases. The germline gives CDR1 SGHNT, CDR2 YENEEA. Full variable domain (rest looked up from reference TRBV11-3 and TRBJ2-3): EAGVVQSPRYKIIEKKQPVAFWCNPISGHNTLYWYLQNLGQGPELLIRYENEEAVDDSQLPKDRFSAERLKGVDSTLKIQPAELGDSAVYLCASSSSPTSTGSTDTQYFGPGTRLTVL.

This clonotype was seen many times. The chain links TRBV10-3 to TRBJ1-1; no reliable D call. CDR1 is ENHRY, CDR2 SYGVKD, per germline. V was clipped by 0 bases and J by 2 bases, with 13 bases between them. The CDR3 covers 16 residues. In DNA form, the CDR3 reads TGTGCCATCAGTGAGTCGGTCGGAGGTTTTAACACTGAAGCTTTCTTT. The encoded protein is CAISESVGGFNTEAFF.

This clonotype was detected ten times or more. The CDR3 nucleotides read TGTGCCAGCAGCCGTAGCGGTAGCACAGATACGCAGTATTTT. Encoded protein: CASSRSGSTDTQYF. The V gene is TRBV7-9, the J gene TRBJ2-3; D is perhaps TRBD2 (6 bases). Germline assignment: CDR1 SEHNR and CDR2 FQNEAQ (reference sequence). There are 14 residues in the CDR3. Trimming pared 5 bases from V and 0 bases from J, leaving 9 bases between.

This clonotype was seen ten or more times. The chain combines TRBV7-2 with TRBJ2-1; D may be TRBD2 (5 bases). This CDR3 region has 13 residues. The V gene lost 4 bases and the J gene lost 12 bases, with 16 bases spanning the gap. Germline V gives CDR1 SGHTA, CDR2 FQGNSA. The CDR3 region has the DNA TGTGCCAGCAGCTCGGCGGAGGCCTTACGGCAGTTCTTC. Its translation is CASSSAEALRQFF.

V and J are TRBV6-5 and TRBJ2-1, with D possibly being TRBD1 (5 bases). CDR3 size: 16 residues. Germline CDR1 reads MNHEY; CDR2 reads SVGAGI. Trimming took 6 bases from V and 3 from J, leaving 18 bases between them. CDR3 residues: CASSRQTPDLYNEQFF. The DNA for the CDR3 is TGTGCCAGCAGCCGACAGACCCCCGACCTCTACAATGAGCAGTTCTTC.

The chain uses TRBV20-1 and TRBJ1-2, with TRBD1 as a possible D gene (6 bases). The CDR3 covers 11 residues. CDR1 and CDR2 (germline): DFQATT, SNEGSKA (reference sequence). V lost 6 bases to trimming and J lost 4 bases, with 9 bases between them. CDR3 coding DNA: TGCAGTGCGCCGACAGGCTATGGCTACACCTTC. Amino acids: CSAPTGYGYTF.

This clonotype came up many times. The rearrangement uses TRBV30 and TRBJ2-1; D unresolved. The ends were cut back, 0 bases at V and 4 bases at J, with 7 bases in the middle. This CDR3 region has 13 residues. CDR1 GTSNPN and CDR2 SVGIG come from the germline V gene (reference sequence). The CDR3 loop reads CAWSVLRYNEQFF. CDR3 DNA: TGTGCCTGGAGTGTACTAAGGTACAATGAGCAGTTCTTC.

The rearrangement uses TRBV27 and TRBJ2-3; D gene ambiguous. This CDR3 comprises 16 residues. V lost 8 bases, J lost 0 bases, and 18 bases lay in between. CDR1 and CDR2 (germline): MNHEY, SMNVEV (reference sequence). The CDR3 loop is CASGYRRFSSTDTQYF. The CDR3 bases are TGTGCCAGCGGCTACAGACGGTTCTCTAGCACAGATACGCAGTATTTT.

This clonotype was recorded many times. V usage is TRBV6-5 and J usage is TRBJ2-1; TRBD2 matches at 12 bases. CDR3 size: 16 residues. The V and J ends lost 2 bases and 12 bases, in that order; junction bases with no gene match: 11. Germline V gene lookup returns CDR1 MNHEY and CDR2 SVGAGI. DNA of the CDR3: TGTGCCAGCAGTTACCGACTAGCGGGAGAAAACGTCGGGCAGTTCTTC. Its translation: CASSYRLAGENVGQFF.

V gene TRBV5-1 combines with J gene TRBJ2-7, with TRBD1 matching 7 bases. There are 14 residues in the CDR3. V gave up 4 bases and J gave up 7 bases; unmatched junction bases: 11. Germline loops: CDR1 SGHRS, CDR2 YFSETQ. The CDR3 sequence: CASSGGRGQREQYF. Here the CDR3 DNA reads TGCGCCAGCAGCGGCGGAAGGGGGCAAAGGGAGCAGTACTTC. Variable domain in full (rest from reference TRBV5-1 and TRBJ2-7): KAGVTQTPRYLIKTRGQQVTLSCSPISGHRSVSWYQQTPGQGLQFLFEYFSETQRNKGNFPGRFSGRQFSNSRSEMNVSTLELGDSALYLCASSGGRGQREQYFGPGTRLTVT.

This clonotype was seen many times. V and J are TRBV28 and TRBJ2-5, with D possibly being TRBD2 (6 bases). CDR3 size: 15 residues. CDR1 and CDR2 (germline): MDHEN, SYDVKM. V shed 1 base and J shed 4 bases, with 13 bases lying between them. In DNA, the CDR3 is TGTGCCAGCAGTTTATTCCAGGGAGGACCAGAGACCCAGTACTTC. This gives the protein CASSLFQGGPETQYF.

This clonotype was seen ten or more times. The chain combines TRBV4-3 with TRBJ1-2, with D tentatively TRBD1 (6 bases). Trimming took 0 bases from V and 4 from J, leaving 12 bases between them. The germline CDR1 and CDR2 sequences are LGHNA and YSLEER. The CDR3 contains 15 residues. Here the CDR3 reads CASSQELGTSYGYTF. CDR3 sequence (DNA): TGCGCCAGCAGCCAAGAATTGGGGACAAGCTATGGCTACACCTTC.

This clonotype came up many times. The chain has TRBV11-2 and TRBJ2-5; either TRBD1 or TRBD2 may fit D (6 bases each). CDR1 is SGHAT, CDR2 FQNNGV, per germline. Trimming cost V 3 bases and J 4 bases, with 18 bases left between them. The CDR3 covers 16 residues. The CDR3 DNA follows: TGTGCCAGCAGCTTCCCCGTGACGGGGGCGGGAGAGACCCAGTACTTC. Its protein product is CASSFPVTGAGETQYF. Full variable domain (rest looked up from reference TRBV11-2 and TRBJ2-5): EAGVAQSPRYKIIEKRQSVAFWCNPISGHATLYWYQQILGQGPKLLIQFQNNGVVDDSQLPKDRFSAERLKGVDSTLKIQPAKLEDSAVYLCASSFPVTGAGETQYFGPGTRLLVL.

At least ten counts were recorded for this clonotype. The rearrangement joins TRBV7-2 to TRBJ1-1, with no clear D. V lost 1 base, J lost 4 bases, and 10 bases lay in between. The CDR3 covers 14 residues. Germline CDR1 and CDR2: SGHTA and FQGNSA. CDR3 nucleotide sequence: TGTGCCAGCAGCTTAGAACCTGGTGGCACTGAAGCTTTCTTT. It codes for CASSLEPGGTEAFF.

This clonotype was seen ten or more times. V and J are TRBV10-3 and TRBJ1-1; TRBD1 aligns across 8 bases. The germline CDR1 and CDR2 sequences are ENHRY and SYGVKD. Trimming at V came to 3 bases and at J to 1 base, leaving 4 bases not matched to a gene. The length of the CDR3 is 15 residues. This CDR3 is CAISDWQGANTEAFF. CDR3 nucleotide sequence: TGTGCCATCAGTGATTGGCAGGGGGCGAACACTGAAGCTTTCTTT.

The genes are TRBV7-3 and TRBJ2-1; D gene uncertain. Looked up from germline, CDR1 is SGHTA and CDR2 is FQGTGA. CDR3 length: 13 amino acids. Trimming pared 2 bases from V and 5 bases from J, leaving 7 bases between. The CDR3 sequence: CASSLAPNNEQFF. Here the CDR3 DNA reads TGTGCCAGCAGCTTAGCCCCCAACAATGAGCAGTTCTTC. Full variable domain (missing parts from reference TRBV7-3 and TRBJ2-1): GAGVSQTPSNKVTEKGKYVELRCDPISGHTALYWYRQSLGQGPEFLIYFQGTGAADDSGLPNDRFFAVRPEGSVSTLKIQRTERGDSAVYLCASSLAPNNEQFFGPGTRLTVL.

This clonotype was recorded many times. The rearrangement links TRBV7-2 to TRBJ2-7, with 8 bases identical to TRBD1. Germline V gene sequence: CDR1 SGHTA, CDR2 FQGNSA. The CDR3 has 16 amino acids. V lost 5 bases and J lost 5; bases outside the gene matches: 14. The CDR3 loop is CASSPTLGGQAHEQYF. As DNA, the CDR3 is TGTGCCAGCAGCCCTACGCTAGGGGGACAGGCGCACGAGCAGTACTTC.

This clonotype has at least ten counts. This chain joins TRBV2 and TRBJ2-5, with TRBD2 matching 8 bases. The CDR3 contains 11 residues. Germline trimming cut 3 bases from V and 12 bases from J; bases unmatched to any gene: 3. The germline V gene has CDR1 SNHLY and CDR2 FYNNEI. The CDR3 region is CASSERGLEYF. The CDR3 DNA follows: TGTGCCAGCAGTGAGAGGGGACTAGAGTACTTC.

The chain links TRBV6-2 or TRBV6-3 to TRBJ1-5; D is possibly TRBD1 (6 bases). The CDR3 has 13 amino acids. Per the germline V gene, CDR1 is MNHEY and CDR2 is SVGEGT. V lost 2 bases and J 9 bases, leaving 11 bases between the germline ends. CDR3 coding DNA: TGTGCCAGCAGTTACAACAGGGTTATGCCCCAGCATTTT. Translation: CASSYNRVMPQHF.

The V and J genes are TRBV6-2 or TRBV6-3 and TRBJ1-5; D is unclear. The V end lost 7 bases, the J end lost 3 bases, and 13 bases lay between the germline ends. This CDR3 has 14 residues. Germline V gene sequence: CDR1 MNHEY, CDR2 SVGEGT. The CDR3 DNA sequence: TGTGCCAGCACTCCCCCCGGGTCCAATCAGCCCCAGCATTTT. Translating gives CASTPPGSNQPQHF.

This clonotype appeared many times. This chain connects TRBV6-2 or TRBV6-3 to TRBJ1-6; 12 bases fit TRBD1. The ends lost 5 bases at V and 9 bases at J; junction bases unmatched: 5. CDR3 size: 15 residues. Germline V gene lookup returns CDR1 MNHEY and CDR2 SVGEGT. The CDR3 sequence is CASSNPGQGASPLHF. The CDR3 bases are TGTGCCAGCAGTAACCCGGGACAGGGGGCTTCACCCCTCCACTTT.

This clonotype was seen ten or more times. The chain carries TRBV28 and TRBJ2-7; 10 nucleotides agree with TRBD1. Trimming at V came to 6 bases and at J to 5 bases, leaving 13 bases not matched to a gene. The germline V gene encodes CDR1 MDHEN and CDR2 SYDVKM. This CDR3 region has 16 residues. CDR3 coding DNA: TGTGCCAGCAGCTTAAACTCGGGACAGGGGAGGAACGAGCAGTACTTC. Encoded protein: CASSLNSGQGRNEQYF.

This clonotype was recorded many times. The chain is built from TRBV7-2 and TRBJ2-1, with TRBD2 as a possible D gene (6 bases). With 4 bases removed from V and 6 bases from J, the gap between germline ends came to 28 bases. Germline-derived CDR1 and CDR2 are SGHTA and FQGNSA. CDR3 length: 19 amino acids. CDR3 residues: CASSSLVGGGWSGRNEQFF. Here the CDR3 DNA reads TGTGCCAGCAGCTCCCTAGTCGGGGGAGGTTGGTCTGGGCGCAATGAGCAGTTCTTC.

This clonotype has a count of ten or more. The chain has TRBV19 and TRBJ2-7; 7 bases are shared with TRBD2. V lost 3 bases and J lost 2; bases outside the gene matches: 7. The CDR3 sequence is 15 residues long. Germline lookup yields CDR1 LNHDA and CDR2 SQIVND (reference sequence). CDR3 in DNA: TGTGCCAGTAGTATCCCGGGACGGGGGGCCTACGAGCAGTACTTC. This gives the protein CASSIPGRGAYEQYF.

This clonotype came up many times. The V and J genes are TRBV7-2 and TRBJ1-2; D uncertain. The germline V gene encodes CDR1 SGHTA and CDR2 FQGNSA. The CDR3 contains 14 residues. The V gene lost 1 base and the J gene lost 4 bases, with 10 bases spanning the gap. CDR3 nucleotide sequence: TGTGCCAGCAGCTTAGTAAATATAGGCTATGGCTACACCTTC. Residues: CASSLVNIGYGYTF.

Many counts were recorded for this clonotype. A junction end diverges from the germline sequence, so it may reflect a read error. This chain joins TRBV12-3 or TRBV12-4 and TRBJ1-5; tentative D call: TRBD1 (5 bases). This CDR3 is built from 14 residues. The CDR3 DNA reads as TGTGCCAGCAGCTCACAGGATAGCGATCAGCCCCAGCATTTT. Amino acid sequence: CASSSQDSDQPQHF.

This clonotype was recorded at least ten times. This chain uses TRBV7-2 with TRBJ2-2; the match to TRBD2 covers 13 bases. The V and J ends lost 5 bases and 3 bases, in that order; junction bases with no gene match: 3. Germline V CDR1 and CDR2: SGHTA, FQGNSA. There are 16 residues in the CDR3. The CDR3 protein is CASSPLAGGYTGELFF. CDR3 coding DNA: TGTGCCAGCAGCCCACTAGCGGGAGGGTACACCGGGGAGCTGTTTTTT.

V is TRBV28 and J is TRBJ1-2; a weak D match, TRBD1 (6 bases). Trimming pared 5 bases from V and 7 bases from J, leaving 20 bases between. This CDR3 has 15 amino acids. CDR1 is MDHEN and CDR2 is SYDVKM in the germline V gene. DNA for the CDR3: TGTGCCAGCAGTCCCTCCTCGGGGGGCGCGGGTGGCTACACCTTC. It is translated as CASSPSSGGAGGYTF.

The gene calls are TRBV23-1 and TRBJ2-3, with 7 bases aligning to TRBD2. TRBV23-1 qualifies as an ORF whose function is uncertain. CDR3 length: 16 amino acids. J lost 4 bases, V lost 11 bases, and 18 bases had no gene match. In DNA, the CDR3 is TGCGCCCACTACGGGAGAAGGGAGGGTGTGGCAGATACGCAGTATTTT. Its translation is CAHYGRREGVADTQYF.